A single sample gave rise to the 21 T cell receptor beta chains below, sequenced in a study of human T cells and chemical hapten exposure. Time point indicated: pre-sensitization, week 0. As for treatment: therapeutic diphenylcyclopropenone sensitization with weekly scalp DPC. TCRdb called the RACE reads again in MiXCR, with one record for every CDR3 protein. The sample comprises approximately 370,000 distinct CDR3 sequences, around 5.5% of which are singletons, and 7% to 10% rests with the top ten. The starting material was whole blood, obtained in connection with sensitization to the hapten diphenylcyclopropenone (DPC). These receptors were collected from a woman under 30 with alopecia areata. Some clones in this sample may be carry-over from other donors' samples.

This clonotype has a handful of counts. CDR3 in amino acids: CASSLSGQINSKFANEQFF. The DNA for the CDR3 is TGTGCCAGCAGCTTATCGGGACAGATTAATAGCAAGTTCGCCAATGAGCAGTTCTTC. The chain joins TRBV7-9 to TRBJ2-1, with TRBD1 matching 7 bases. The V gene's germline CDR1 is SEHNR and CDR2 FQNEAQ (reference sequence). The CDR3 totals 19 residues. The trim removed 2 bases at V and 6 bases at J, leaving 19 bases unmatched.

This clonotype was observed many times. The chain recombines TRBV6-2 or TRBV6-3 with TRBJ2-5, with 10 bases identical to TRBD2. V lost 6 bases to trimming and J lost 4 bases; unmatched junction nucleotides: 5. This CDR3 is 14 amino acids long. Germline values: CDR1 MNHEY, CDR2 SVGEGT. The CDR3 bases are TGTGCCAGCAGACCAAGCGGGGGGGCAGAGACCCAGTACTTC. Translated: CASRPSGGAETQYF.

At least ten counts were recorded for this clonotype. This chain links TRBV3-1 with TRBJ2-1, with D maybe TRBD2 (5 bases). With 2 bases removed from V and 0 bases from J, the gap between germline ends came to 11 bases. Germline CDR1 is LGHDT and CDR2 is YNNKEL (reference sequence). The CDR3 runs to 16 residues. CDR3 sequence (DNA): TGTGCCAGCAGCCAATTCTCGGGGAGCTCCTACAATGAGCAGTTCTTC. It encodes CASSQFSGSSYNEQFF.

The CDR3 loop is CAGRGGGDTQYF. DNA of the CDR3: TGTGCAGGAAGGGGGGGAGGAGATACGCAGTATTTT. The chain employs TRBV7-2 and TRBJ2-3; D is possibly TRBD2 (7 bases). Germline V gene sequence: CDR1 SGHTA, CDR2 FQGNSA. The CDR3 length is 12 residues.

There are many counts of this clonotype. The V gene is TRBV7-2, the J gene TRBJ2-3; D not resolved. From germline, CDR1 is SGHTA and CDR2 FQGNSA. The V gene lost 4 bases and the J gene lost 0 bases, with 14 bases spanning the gap. The CDR3 covers 16 residues. This chain's CDR3 is CASSSRRHLSTDTQYF. As DNA, the CDR3 is TGTGCCAGCAGCTCTAGACGACACCTTAGCACAGATACGCAGTATTTT.

This clonotype was seen ten or more times. This chain uses TRBV2 with TRBJ1-1; tentatively, D is TRBD1 (6 bases). V lost 7 bases and J lost 1, with 10 bases in between. The CDR3 is 13 residues long. Germline CDR1 and CDR2: SNHLY and FYNNEI. The CDR3 DNA reads as TGTGCCAGCACTCTCAGGGGGAACACTGAAGCTTTCTTT. This gives the protein CASTLRGNTEAFF.

The V gene is TRBV7-3, the J gene TRBJ2-3; D gene uncertain. Between the trimmed V and J ends, which lost 1 base and 1 base, there was a span of 15 bases. Germline CDR1 reads SGHTA; CDR2 reads FQGTGA. CDR3 length: 17 amino acids. The CDR3 DNA sequence: TGTGCCAGCAGCTTAAGGGCCGGCGGTTGGCGCACAGATACGCAGTATTTT. Protein sequence: CASSLRAGGWRTDTQYF.

The sample holds many counts of this clonotype. The V and J genes are TRBV27 and TRBJ1-5; D perhaps matches TRBD1 (6 bases). CDR3 length: 15 residues. Between the trimmed V and J ends, which lost 8 bases and 2 bases, there was a span of 16 bases. Germline CDR1 MNHEY, CDR2 SMNVEV (reference sequence). The CDR3 region has the DNA TGTGCCAGCGGGCTCGGGGGACATGGCAATCAGCCCCAGCATTTT. This encodes CASGLGGHGNQPQHF.

The V gene is TRBV18, the J gene TRBJ1-2, with 8 bases aligning to TRBD1. The CDR3 runs to 14 residues. Looked up from germline, CDR1 is KGHSH and CDR2 is LQKENI. Unmatched junction bases numbered 3, after V lost 2 bases and J lost 4 bases. CDR3 nucleotides: TGTGCCAGCTCACCAAACGGACAGGGCTATGGCTACACCTTC. Its translation is CASSPNGQGYGYTF.

The table lists this clonotype with many counts. The chain uses TRBV7-6 and TRBJ2-1, with 7 bases matching TRBD2. In germline, CDR1 is SGHVS, CDR2 FNYEAQ. V dropped 4 bases and J dropped 7; count of bases not matched to a gene: 4. The CDR3 spans 13 residues. As DNA, the CDR3 is TGTGCCAGCAGCTCGGAACTAGCGAATGAGCAGTTCTTC. Translated, it gives CASSSELANEQFF.

This clonotype was seen at least ten times. The rearrangement uses TRBV27 and TRBJ2-7; possible D gene TRBD1, 6 bases. CDR1 is MNHEY and CDR2 is SMNVEV in the germline V gene (reference sequence). Trimming removed 6 bases from V and 1 base from J, with 10 bases in between. CDR3 length equals 13 residues. This CDR3 is CASSTDRSYEQYF. The DNA for the CDR3 is TGTGCCAGCAGCACTGACAGGTCCTACGAGCAGTACTTC.

This sequence joins TRBV5-1 and TRBJ2-7, with 9 bases matching TRBD1. The CDR3 contains 14 residues. Germline lookup yields CDR1 SGHRS and CDR2 YFSETQ. With 2 bases clipped from V and 6 bases from J, the junction kept 6 bases outside the gene matches. Here the CDR3 reads CASSFGTGSSEQYF. In DNA, the CDR3 is TGCGCCAGCAGCTTCGGGACAGGGTCTTCCGAGCAGTACTTC.

This clonotype was counted many times. The chain recombines TRBV4-3 with TRBJ1-1; D gene uncertain. Trimming removed 0 bases at V and 5 bases at J, with 13 bases between. Germline-derived CDR1 and CDR2 are LGHNA and YSLEER. The CDR3 contains 15 residues. CDR3: CASSQDSGWGTEAFF. The CDR3 nucleotides read TGCGCCAGCAGCCAAGACTCAGGCTGGGGTACTGAAGCTTTCTTT.

In this sample, this clonotype turned up a few times. The chain is built from TRBV3-1 and TRBJ1-3; 9 bases map to TRBD1. The CDR3 extends over 16 amino acids. The V and J ends lost 1 base and 4 bases, in that order; junction bases with no gene match: 5. Germline V gives CDR1 LGHDT, CDR2 YNNKEL (reference sequence). In DNA, the CDR3 is TGTGCCAGCAGCCAAGGAACAGGGGGCCGAGGAAACACCATATATTTT. Translation gives CASSQGTGGRGNTIYF.

This clonotype has a handful of counts. V is TRBV20-1 and J is TRBJ2-1; D call uncertain. V shed 0 bases and J shed 4 bases, with 10 bases lying between them. Germline V gives CDR1 DFQATT, CDR2 SNEGSKA (reference sequence). The CDR3 runs 14 residues. The DNA of the CDR3 is TGCAGTGCTAGAGATTTGGGCAGGTACAATGAGCAGTTCTTC. Its translation: CSARDLGRYNEQFF.

The V gene is TRBV5-6, the J gene TRBJ2-1, with 9 nucleotides matching TRBD2. V lost 4 bases to trimming and J lost 4 bases; unmatched junction nucleotides: 6. Germline loops: CDR1 SGHDT, CDR2 YYEEEE. The CDR3 is 15 amino acids. CDR3 amino acids: CASSTTSGFYNEQFF. The DNA of the CDR3 is TGTGCCAGCAGCACCACTAGCGGGTTTTACAATGAGCAGTTCTTC.

The sample holds a few counts of this clonotype. This chain joins TRBV5-5 and TRBJ2-3; D is perhaps TRBD1 (6 bases). The CDR3 contains 15 residues. V was clipped by 5 bases and J by 2 bases, with 15 bases between them. The germline gives CDR1 SGHKS, CDR2 YYEKEE (reference sequence). CDR3 DNA: TGTGCCAGCAGTACCGGGACACGCTTCACAGATACGCAGTATTTT. As protein: CASSTGTRFTDTQYF.

The V call is TRBV7-2, the J call TRBJ1-6; D might be TRBD1 (5 bases). There are 15 residues in the CDR3. V dropped 0 bases and J dropped 10 bases, with 13 bases sitting between them. Germline assignment: CDR1 SGHTA and CDR2 FQGNSA. DNA for the CDR3: TGTGCCAGCAGCTTAGCGGGACCCACGAAATCACCCCTCCACTTT. Protein sequence: CASSLAGPTKSPLHF.

This clonotype was seen more than once but under ten times. The V and J genes are TRBV6-1 and TRBJ1-5; no reliable D call. Trimming cost V 7 bases and J 6 bases, with 13 bases left between them. This CDR3 is 13 amino acids long. The germline V gene encodes CDR1 MNHNS and CDR2 SASEGT. CDR3 protein: CASTPDRVQPQHF. In DNA form, the CDR3 reads TGTGCCAGCACTCCAGATCGGGTTCAGCCCCAGCATTTT.

In this sample, this clonotype turned up a few times. This chain joins TRBV7-2 and TRBJ1-2; D ambiguous. The V end lost 1 base, the J end lost 3 bases, and 12 bases lay between the germline ends. The length of the CDR3 is 15 residues. Germline V gene sequence: CDR1 SGHTA, CDR2 FQGNSA. DNA of the CDR3: TGTGCCAGCAGCTTAGTCGGAGATAGCTACTATGGCTACACCTTC. It encodes CASSLVGDSYYGYTF.

In its sample, this clonotype was seen many times. The gene calls are TRBV6-5 and TRBJ2-3, with a weak D call TRBD1 (6 bases). The CDR3 runs to 16 residues. The V and J ends lost 7 bases and 1 base respectively, with 18 bases between them. Germline V gives CDR1 MNHEY, CDR2 SVGAGI. CDR3 coding DNA: TGTGCCAGCACCCCTGCGGGCTACAGGGGCACAGATACGCAGTATTTT. This sequence encodes CASTPAGYRGTDTQYF.